Presented here are 13 T cell receptor beta chains from one specimen sequenced in a study of T cells in Graves' hyperthyroidism and ophthalmopathy. The CDR3 regions of TCR beta were amplified from RNA transcripts. The TCR CDR3 first-round RT-PCR relied on the HTBI primer set. TCRdb processed the multiplex PCR reads anew with MiXCR; each CDR3 protein has one entry. This sample has hundreds of thousands of distinct CDR3 sequences, with 15% to 19% found just once. Material for sequencing was blood. The receptors originated from a woman under 30 with Graves' hyperthyroidism.

The CDR3 DNA reads as TGCGCCAGCAGCCAAGCCTACGGTGGAAACACCATATATTTT. Translated: CASSQAYGGNTIYF. The V call is TRBV4-1, the J call TRBJ1-3, with D unresolved. V was shortened by 1 base and J by 3 bases, with 7 bases between the two germline ends. Germline loops: CDR1 MGHRA, CDR2 YSYEKL. The CDR3 has 14 amino acids.

This clonotype was counted at least ten times. This chain uses TRBV6-1 with TRBJ2-7; TRBD1 might be the D (6 bases). The germline V gene has CDR1 MNHNS and CDR2 SASEGT. The V end was cut by 7 bases, the J end by 3 bases, with 19 bases between. The CDR3 runs to 15 residues. CDR3 nucleotide sequence: TGTGCCAGCACTGGTTCACGGACAGCGGACTACGAGCAGTACTTC. As protein: CASTGSRTADYEQYF.

This clonotype has at least ten counts. V is TRBV14 and J is TRBJ2-1; a possible D gene is TRBD2 (5 bases). Per germline, CDR1 SGHDN and CDR2 FVKESK. The CDR3 is 16 residues long. V was clipped by 4 bases and J by 2 bases, with 15 bases between them. The CDR3 region has the DNA TGTGCCAGCAGCCCCTCGGGTGGGAGAGCCTACAATGAGCAGTTCTTC. Protein sequence: CASSPSGGRAYNEQFF.

V and J are TRBV20-1 and TRBJ2-3; 8 nucleotides match TRBD1. The CDR3 covers 13 residues. Trimming took 7 bases from V and 4 from J; bases not matched to a gene: 7. Germline CDR1 reads DFQATT; CDR2 reads SNEGSKA (reference sequence). The CDR3 is CSGSTGAADTQYF. DNA for the CDR3: TGCAGTGGATCGACAGGGGCCGCAGATACGCAGTATTTT.

At least ten counts were recorded for this clonotype. V gene TRBV7-8 combines with J gene TRBJ2-2; either TRBD1 or TRBD2 may supply D (6 bases each). The CDR3 consists of 13 residues. Germline loops: CDR1 SGHVS, CDR2 FQNEAQ. Trimming left V 5 bases short and J 6 bases short, with 10 bases between. The chain's CDR3 is CASSLGGSGELFF. Here the CDR3 DNA reads TGTGCCAGCAGCCTAGGGGGGTCCGGGGAGCTGTTTTTT.

The V and J genes are TRBV20-1 and TRBJ2-1, with 11 positions matching TRBD2. After removal of 1 base from V and 0 bases from J, the junction contained 5 bases not matched to a gene. The CDR3 has 17 amino acids. Germline CDR1 and CDR2: DFQATT and SNEGSKA (reference sequence). CDR3 residues: CSARGASGRPSYNEQFF. CDR3 in DNA: TGCAGTGCTAGAGGTGCTAGCGGGAGGCCCTCCTACAATGAGCAGTTCTTC.

This clonotype occurred many times. This chain uses TRBV6-1 with TRBJ1-1, with 8 bases identical to TRBD1. The CDR3 extends over 14 amino acids. Trimming took 5 bases from V and 3 from J; bases not matched to a gene: 5. Germline V CDR1 and CDR2: MNHNS, SASEGT. The CDR3 sequence is CASSLQGGDTEAFF. The CDR3 bases are TGTGCCAGCAGTCTACAGGGGGGGGACACTGAAGCTTTCTTT.

This clonotype was seen at least ten times. V is TRBV20-1 and J is TRBJ2-7, with D unclear. The V gene's germline CDR1 is DFQATT and CDR2 SNEGSKA (reference sequence). The germline V and J ends were trimmed by 3 bases and 0 bases, with 15 bases remaining between them. The CDR3 has 15 amino acids. CDR3 residues: CSASPGPSSSYEQYF. For the CDR3, the DNA is TGCAGTGCTAGCCCCGGACCCTCGAGCTCCTACGAGCAGTACTTC.

Ten or more counts support this clonotype. The V call is TRBV2, the J call TRBJ2-7, with a possible D match to TRBD1 (6 bases). Germline CDR1 and CDR2: SNHLY and FYNNEI. Between the trimmed V and J ends, which lost 6 bases and 3 bases, there was a span of 9 bases. The CDR3 has 12 amino acids. CDR3 protein: CASRLGGYEQYF. The CDR3 DNA sequence: TGTGCCAGCAGATTAGGGGGCTACGAGCAGTACTTC.

On this clonotype itself: A much larger clone differs by one base, so this may be a read error. V gene TRBV5-5 combines with J gene TRBJ2-3; the D gene is possibly TRBD1 (6 bases). CDR3 size: 15 residues. Per the germline V gene, CDR1 is SGHKS and CDR2 is YYEKEE (reference sequence). V lost 1 base and J 4 bases, leaving 13 bases between the germline ends. The CDR3 sequence: CASSLWVRGADTQYF. DNA of the CDR3: TGTGCCAGCAGCTTGTGGGTCAGGGGTGCAGATACGCAGTATTTT.

This clonotype was picked up many times. J is TRBJ1-2 and V is TRBV3-1; D is undetermined. Trimming took off 2 bases at V and 3 bases at J, with 10 bases between the two ends. The CDR3 spans 14 residues. Germline-derived CDR1 and CDR2 are LGHDT and YNNKEL (reference sequence). In nucleotides, the CDR3 is TGTGCCAGCAGCCAACCCCCCGCGGACTATGGCTACACCTTC. Its translation: CASSQPPADYGYTF.

This chain joins TRBV20-1 and TRBJ1-4; no clear D. Deletions cut 6 bases from V and 4 bases from J, with 6 bases between. Germline-derived CDR1 and CDR2 are DFQATT and SNEGSKA (reference sequence). This CDR3 comprises 11 residues. This chain's CDR3 is CSAPLNEKLFF. The CDR3 DNA reads as TGCAGTGCCCCCCTTAATGAAAAACTGTTTTTT.

This clonotype occurred a few times. V usage is TRBV7-9 and J usage is TRBJ2-3, with D possibly matching TRBD2 (6 bases). V lost 0 bases and J lost 1, with 11 bases in between. This CDR3 region has 16 residues. In germline, CDR1 is SEHNR, CDR2 FQNEAQ (reference sequence). The CDR3, as DNA: TGTGCCAGCAGCTTAGCGTTGGCTAGCGGCACAGATACGCAGTATTTT. It codes for CASSLALASGTDTQYF.